The 10 T cell receptor beta chains reported below all come from one sample, sequenced in a study of blood T cell repertoires in COVID-19 (dated by TCRdb to the early 2020s). Libraries were prepared through the immunoSEQ multiplex PCR assay. TCRdb took over this immuneACCESS table, retaining in-frame rearrangements with V and J assigned. Such tables are incomplete; in checked studies, under half of the missing clones stem from an unresolved V gene, and the remainder is unexplained. The sample contains some 80,000 clones, more than 65% of them found a single time. The ten most abundant clones make up 5% to 5.5% of the sample. Sequencing input: peripheral blood. The receptors originated from a woman of 80 years or more with active or convalescent COVID-19.

The chain is built from TRBV4-3 and TRBJ2-7; 8 bases map to TRBD2. This CDR3 region has 16 residues. Germline trimming cut 0 bases from V and 3 bases from J; bases unmatched to any gene: 7. The V gene's germline CDR1 is LGHNA and CDR2 YSLEER. This CDR3 is CASSQDHRGGRYEQYF. The CDR3 bases are TGCGCCAGCAGCCAAGATCACCGGGGGGGCCGCTACGAGCAGTACTTC.

The genes are TRBV15 and TRBJ1-4, with D hard to call. V lost 4 bases and J lost 5, with 5 bases in between. CDR3 length: 12 residues. Germline V gene sequence: CDR1 LNHNV, CDR2 YYDKDF (reference sequence). The DNA for the CDR3 is TGTGCCACCAGCAATCCGAATGAAAAACTGTTTTTT. As protein: CATSNPNEKLFF.

This clone has more than one count but fewer than ten. Other DNA sequences in the same sample also yield this CDR3. The chain uses TRBV7-2 and TRBJ1-6, with 7 bases fitting TRBD1. The CDR3 extends over 16 amino acids. Trimming removed 5 bases from V and 7 bases from J; junction bases left unmatched: 11. In germline, CDR1 is SGHTA, CDR2 FQGNSA. The CDR3 sequence: CASSGGTGAGNSPLHF. In nucleotides, the CDR3 is TGTGCCAGCAGCGGGGGAACAGGGGCTGGGAATTCACCCCTCCACTTT.

V is TRBV28 and J is TRBJ1-1; 10 nucleotides align to TRBD1. From germline, CDR1 is MDHEN and CDR2 SYDVKM. The CDR3 spans 17 residues. The ends lost 2 bases at V and 1 base at J; junction bases unmatched: 7. CDR3 residues: CASSLLGTGERNTEAFF. The CDR3 DNA is TGTGCCAGCAGTTTACTCGGGACAGGGGAAAGGAACACTGAAGCTTTCTTT. Together with reference TRBV28 and TRBJ1-1, the CDR3 gives the full variable domain: DVKVTQSSRYLVKRTGEKVFLECVQDMDHENMFWYRQDPGLGLRLIYFSYDVKMKEKGDIPEGYSVSREKKERFSLILESASTNQTSMYLCASSLLGTGERNTEAFFGQGTRLTVV.

The CDR3, as DNA: TGTGCCAGCAGCGCCGACAGGGGGCGCACTGAAGCTTTCTTT. Translation gives CASSADRGRTEAFF. The rearrangement uses TRBV7-2 and TRBJ1-1; 10 nucleotides align to TRBD1. The CDR3 runs 14 residues. Trimming at V came to 5 bases and at J to 4 bases, leaving 4 bases not matched to a gene. CDR1 is SGHTA and CDR2 is FQGNSA in the germline V gene.

This chain connects TRBV5-1 to TRBJ2-5, with TRBD2 matching over 9 bases. The CDR3 has 14 residues. The germline V gene encodes CDR1 SGHRS and CDR2 YFSETQ. The J segment lost 3 bases and the V segment lost 1 base, leaving 1 base of the junction unmatched. The CDR3 bases are TGCGCCAGCAGCTTGAGCGGGAGGAAAGAGACCCAGTACTTC. It is translated as CASSLSGRKETQYF.

The rearrangement joins TRBV29-1 to TRBJ1-5; 7 bases map to TRBD1. V lost 7 bases to trimming and J lost 6 bases; unmatched junction nucleotides: 9. CDR3 length: 13 residues. CDR1 and CDR2 (germline): SQVTM, ANQGSEA. CDR3 in DNA: TGCAGCGCTAATGAGGGGGCAGGTCAGCCCCAGCATTTT. This encodes CSANEGAGQPQHF.

The chain is built from TRBV5-1 and TRBJ1-1; TRBD1 agrees at 8 bases. V lost 6 bases and J lost 4; bases outside the gene matches: 11. This CDR3 is 15 amino acids long. Germline CDR1 SGHRS, CDR2 YFSETQ. CDR3 loop: CASKLIKQGVTEAFF. The CDR3 DNA follows: TGCGCCAGCAAGCTGATAAAACAGGGGGTCACTGAAGCTTTCTTT.

J is TRBJ2-1 and V is TRBV5-1; TRBD1 matches at 7 bases. CDR1 is SGHRS and CDR2 is YFSETQ in the germline V gene. The CDR3 is 14 amino acids. With V trimmed by 9 bases and J by 5 bases, 11 bases remained unmatched. The CDR3 nucleotides are TGCGCCACCCGTCGGGAAACAGGGGACAATGAGCAGTTCTTC. Translating gives CATRRETGDNEQFF.

The chain couples TRBV7-2 to TRBJ2-7, with 8 bases lining up with TRBD1. Germline trimming cut 4 bases from V and 1 base from J; bases unmatched to any gene: 6. CDR1 is SGHTA and CDR2 is FQGNSA in the germline V gene. The CDR3 consists of 15 residues. In DNA, the CDR3 is TGTGCCAGCAGCTCGGGCAGGGGGCCTTCCTACGAGCAGTACTTC. This codes for CASSSGRGPSYEQYF.